The rows below give T cell receptor beta chains drawn from one sample of a study of cytomegalovirus exposure and HLA in healthy donors. The assay was immunoSEQ multiplex PCR, and TCRdb's table has in-frame clones only and misses some. The repertoire holds about 160,000 clones, with approximately 77% as singletons. Sequencing input: PBMCs. These receptors all come from a man between 45 and 60 years old in good health and CMV-seropositive. Both conserved end residues are part of each CDR3. A D gene is named only where the DNA matches it firmly. A clone size is listed for some rows: how often the clone was seen (once, few, many), or a class if it is expanded.

>TRBJ2-3|once|TRBV7-3|16|TRBD2
CASSLGSGGGTDTQYF
TGTGCCAGCAGTCTAGGGAGCGGGGGGGGTACAGATACGCAGTATTTT
>TRBJ1-2|-|TRBV11-2|13|TRBD1
CASSSRGLGGYTF
TGTGCCAGCAGCAGTAGGGGGCTCGGGGGCTACACCTTC
>TRBJ2-2|-|TRBV9|16|TRBD1
CASSETGGPSTGELFF
TGTGCCAGCAGCGAGACAGGGGGCCCCTCCACCGGGGAGCTGTTTTTT
>TRBJ2-5|-|TRBV6-1|14|-
CASSASPYQETQYF
TGTGCCAGCAGTGCTAGCCCGTACCAAGAGACCCAGTACTTC
>TRBJ2-7|-|TRBV5-1|15|-
CASRPGTPSSYEQYF
TGCGCCAGCAGACCAGGGACTCCGAGCTCCTACGAGCAGTACTTC
>TRBJ1-3|once|TRBV27|15|-
CASSLLDSPGNTIYF
TGTGCCAGCAGTTTACTGGACTCACCTGGAAACACCATATATTTT
>TRBJ2-7|-|TRBV9|16|TRBD2
CASSVAGGGSPYEQYF
TGTGCCAGCAGCGTAGCCGGCGGGGGGAGCCCCTACGAGCAGTACTTC
>TRBJ1-5|-|TRBV11-2|12|-
CASSGAGQPQHF
TGTGCCAGCAGTGGGGCAGGTCAGCCCCAGCATTTT
>TRBJ1-6|-|TRBV6-5|15|-
CASSPGGAYNSPLHF
TGTGCCAGCAGCCCGGGGGGCGCCTATAATTCACCCCTCCACTTT
>TRBJ2-7|-|TRBV4-1|14|-
CASSQGSGSYEQYF
TGCGCCAGCAGCCAAGGATCAGGGTCCTACGAGCAGTACTTC
>TRBJ2-5|-|TRBV6-5|14|TRBD2
CASRLAGGQETQYF
TGTGCCAGCAGGCTAGCGGGGGGCCAAGAGACCCAGTACTTC
>TRBJ1-5|-|TRBV10-3|12|TRBD1
CAIQGADQPQHF
TGTGCCATCCAGGGGGCGGATCAGCCCCAGCATTTT
>TRBJ1-5|-|TRBV6-6|14|TRBD1
CASSPLDRGQPQHF
TGTGCCAGCAGTCCGTTGGACAGGGGGCAGCCCCAGCATTTT
>TRBJ2-1|-|TRBV18|14|TRBD2
CASSPELAGNEQFF
TGTGCCAGCTCACCGGAACTAGCGGGGAATGAGCAGTTCTTC
>TRBJ1-1|few|TRBV29-1|11|-
CSGTENTEAFF
TGCAGCGGGACAGAGAACACTGAAGCTTTCTTT
>TRBJ1-4|once|TRBV7-2|16|TRBD1
CASRLGQGATNEKLFF
TGTGCCAGCAGACTGGGACAGGGCGCAACTAATGAAAAACTGTTTTTT
>TRBJ1-4|-|TRBV19|15|-
CASSINRITNEKLFF
TGTGCCAGTAGTATTAACAGGATAACTAATGAAAAACTGTTTTTT
>TRBJ2-3|-|TRBV5-1|17|-
CASSLGPRVGSTDTQYF
TGCGCCAGCAGCTTGGGCCCGCGGGTAGGAAGCACAGATACGCAGTATTTT
>TRBJ1-1|-|TRBV29-1|15|-
CTLGGPGYVNTEAFF
TGCACCCTTGGTGGTCCAGGCTACGTGAACACTGAAGCTTTCTTT
>TRBJ1-2|-|TRBV28|13|TRBD1
CASSWTGNYGYTF
TGTGCCAGCAGTTGGACAGGGAACTATGGCTACACCTTC
>TRBJ2-7|-|TRBV28|15|-
CASSPLQDLPYEQYF
TGTGCCAGCAGTCCTTTACAGGACCTCCCCTACGAGCAGTACTTC
>TRBJ1-2|-|TRBV4-3|15|-
CASSQVSQGSFGYTF
TGCGCCAGCAGCCAAGTTTCTCAGGGCAGTTTTGGCTACACCTTC
>TRBJ2-2|-|TRBV30|13|-
CAWDDSYTGELFF
TGTGCCTGGGATGACAGTTACACCGGGGAGCTGTTTTTT